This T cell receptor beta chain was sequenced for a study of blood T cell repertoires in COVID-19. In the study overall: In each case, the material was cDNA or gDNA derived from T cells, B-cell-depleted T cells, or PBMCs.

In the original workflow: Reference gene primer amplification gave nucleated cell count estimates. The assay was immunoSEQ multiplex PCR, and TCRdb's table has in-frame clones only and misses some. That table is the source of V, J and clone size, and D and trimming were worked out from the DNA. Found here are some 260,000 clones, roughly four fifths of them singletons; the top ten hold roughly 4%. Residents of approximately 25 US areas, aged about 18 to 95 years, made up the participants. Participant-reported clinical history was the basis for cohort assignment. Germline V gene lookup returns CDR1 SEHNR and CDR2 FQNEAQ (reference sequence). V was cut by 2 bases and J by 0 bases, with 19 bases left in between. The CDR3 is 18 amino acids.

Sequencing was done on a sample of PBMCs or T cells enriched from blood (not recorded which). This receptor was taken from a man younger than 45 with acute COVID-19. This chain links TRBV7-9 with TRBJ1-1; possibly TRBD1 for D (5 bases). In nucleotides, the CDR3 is TGTGCCAGCAGCTTATTCGGGCAGGGAGGAAGGTTGAACACTGAAGCTTTCTTT. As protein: CASSLFGQGGRLNTEAFF.